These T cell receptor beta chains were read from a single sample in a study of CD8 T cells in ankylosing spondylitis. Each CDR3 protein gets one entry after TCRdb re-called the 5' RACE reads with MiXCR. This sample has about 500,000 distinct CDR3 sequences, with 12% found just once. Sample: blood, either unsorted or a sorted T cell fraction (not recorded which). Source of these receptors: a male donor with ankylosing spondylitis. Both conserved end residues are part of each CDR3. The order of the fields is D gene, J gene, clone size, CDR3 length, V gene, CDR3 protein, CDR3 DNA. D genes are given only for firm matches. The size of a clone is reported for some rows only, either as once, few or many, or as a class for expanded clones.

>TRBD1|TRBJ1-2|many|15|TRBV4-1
CASIEAEGAPYGYTF
TGCGCCAGCATCGAGGCGGAGGGGGCGCCGTATGGCTACACCTTC
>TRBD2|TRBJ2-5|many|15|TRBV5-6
CASSPITGGQETQYF
TGTGCCAGCAGCCCAATCACGGGGGGACAAGAGACCCAGTACTTC
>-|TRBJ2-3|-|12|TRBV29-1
CSVDGNTDTQYF
TGCAGCGTTGACGGTAACACAGATACGCAGTATTTT
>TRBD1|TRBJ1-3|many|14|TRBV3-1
CASSRTGDGNTIYF
TGTGCCAGCAGTCGCACAGGGGACGGAAACACCATATATTTT
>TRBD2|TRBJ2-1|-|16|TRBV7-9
CASSPPRTSGNNEQFF
TGTGCCAGCAGCCCGCCCCGGACTAGCGGGAACAATGAGCAGTTCTTC
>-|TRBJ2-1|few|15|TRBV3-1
CASSSPLNQHNEQFF
TGTGCCAGCAGCTCCCCATTGAACCAACACAATGAGCAGTTCTTC
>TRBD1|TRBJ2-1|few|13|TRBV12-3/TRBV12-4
CASSTRTGNEQFF
TGTGCCAGCAGTACAAGGACAGGGAATGAGCAGTTCTTC
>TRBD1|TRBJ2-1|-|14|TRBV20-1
CSASGTGSYNEQFF
TGCAGTGCCTCCGGGACAGGCTCCTACAATGAGCAGTTCTTC
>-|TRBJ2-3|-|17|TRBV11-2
CASSLDPLAASTDTQYF
TGTGCCAGCAGCTTAGACCCCCTAGCAGCAAGCACAGATACGCAGTATTTT
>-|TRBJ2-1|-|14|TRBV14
CASSRQAAYNEQFF
TGTGCCAGCAGCCGACAGGCAGCCTACAATGAGCAGTTCTTC
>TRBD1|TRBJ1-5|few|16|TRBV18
CASSPTTGEGYQPQHF
TGTGCCAGCTCACCAACGACAGGGGAGGGGTATCAGCCCCAGCATTTT
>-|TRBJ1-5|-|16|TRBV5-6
CASSLAGRYSNQPQHF
TGTGCCAGCAGCTTGGCCGGGAGATATAGCAATCAGCCCCAGCATTTT
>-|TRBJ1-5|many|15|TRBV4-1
CASSQVVYSNQPQHF
TGCGCCAGCAGCCAAGTCGTATATAGCAATCAGCCCCAGCATTTT
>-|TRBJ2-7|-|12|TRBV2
CASNDGRYEQYF
TGTGCCAGCAATGACGGACGCTACGAGCAGTACTTC